These 9 T cell receptor beta chains came from one sample sequenced in a study of graft-versus-host responses after intestinal transplantation. Repertoires were generated with immunoSEQ multiplex PCR, while TCRdb's copy carries only in-frame clones and drops some. The sample lists nearly 20,000 clones, about nine tenths occurring once. Sequenced material: PBMCs, taken about 240 days after intestinal transplant. Receptors were obtained from a human patient who received an intestinal transplant, so some T cells may come from the graft donor.

This clone was seen only once. The chain employs TRBV27 and TRBJ2-7; weak D call: TRBD2 (5 bases). This CDR3 region has 14 residues. V was trimmed by 6 bases and J by 0 bases, leaving 12 bases between them. From germline, CDR1 is MNHEY and CDR2 SMNVEV (reference sequence). The CDR3 DNA reads as TGTGCCAGCAGGCGGGTTTTAAGCTCCTACGAGCAGTACTTC. Its translation: CASRRVLSSYEQYF.

The V and J genes are TRBV12-5 and TRBJ2-5; D is unresolved. The length of the CDR3 is 16 residues. Per the germline V gene, CDR1 is LGHNT and CDR2 is FRNRAP. V lost 6 bases, J lost 2 bases, and 19 bases lay in between. The DNA for the CDR3 is TGTGCTAGTGGCGCCGGGCCATTAGGATATCAAGAGACCCAGTACTTC. Protein sequence: CASGAGPLGYQETQYF.

J is TRBJ2-1 and V is TRBV6-1; maybe TRBD2 (6 bases). Trimming shortened V by 1 base and J by 8 bases, and 6 bases separated the two germline ends. The germline V gene has CDR1 MNHNS and CDR2 SASEGT. The CDR3 contains 12 residues. CDR3 in amino acids: CASSEGRDEQFF. CDR3 nucleotide sequence: TGTGCCAGCAGTGAAGGGAGGGATGAGCAGTTCTTC.

The rearrangement uses TRBV5-1 and TRBJ2-3, with unresolved D. The V and J ends lost 0 bases and 6 bases respectively, with 5 bases between them. The CDR3 has 12 residues. Germline lookup yields CDR1 SGHRS and CDR2 YFSETQ. For the CDR3, the DNA is TGCGCCAGCAGCTTGGAGGGCGATACGCAGTATTTT. It is translated as CASSLEGDTQYF.

This chain uses TRBV30 with TRBJ2-7; D remains unclear. The V end was cut by 2 bases, the J end by 6 bases, with 8 bases between. This CDR3 region has 11 residues. CDR1 is GTSNPN, CDR2 SVGIG, per germline (reference sequence). Here the CDR3 DNA reads TGTGCCTGGAGTTCTGGGCCCGAGCAGTACTTC. Residues: CAWSSGPEQYF.

The chain joins TRBV5-1 to TRBJ2-5; D not resolved. The V gene lost 1 base and the J gene lost 2 bases, with 3 bases spanning the gap. Germline-derived CDR1 and CDR2 are SGHRS and YFSETQ. The CDR3 covers 12 residues. The CDR3 spells CASSLRQETQYF. The CDR3 region has the DNA TGCGCCAGCAGCTTGCGACAAGAGACCCAGTACTTC.

The chain has TRBV18 and TRBJ1-1; TRBD1 matches 10 bases. Germline V lookup: CDR1 KGHSH, CDR2 LQKENI. The trim removed 3 bases at V and 2 bases at J, leaving 3 bases unmatched. This CDR3 is 15 amino acids long. The CDR3 coding sequence is TGTGCCAGCTCACCGGGACAGGGGTCAAACACTGAAGCTTTCTTT. Translated, it gives CASSPGQGSNTEAFF.

This clone was recorded only once. The rearrangement uses TRBV18 and TRBJ2-2, with a possible D match to TRBD1 (6 bases). Deletions cut 4 bases from V and 4 bases from J, with 10 bases between. This CDR3 has 14 amino acids. Germline V gene data show CDR1 as KGHSH and CDR2 as LQKENI. CDR3 nucleotides: TGTGCCAGCTCACAAGCAGGGGTCACCGGGGAGCTGTTTTTT. Translation: CASSQAGVTGELFF.

The chain combines TRBV6-4 with TRBJ2-2; TRBD1 agrees at 9 bases. V lost 4 bases and J lost 3; bases outside the gene matches: 3. Germline assignment: CDR1 MRHNA and CDR2 SNTAGT. This CDR3 is 15 amino acids long. Written as DNA, the CDR3 is TGTGCCAGCAGTGGCCGGGACAGGGACACCGGGGAGCTGTTTTTT. Its protein is CASSGRDRDTGELFF.